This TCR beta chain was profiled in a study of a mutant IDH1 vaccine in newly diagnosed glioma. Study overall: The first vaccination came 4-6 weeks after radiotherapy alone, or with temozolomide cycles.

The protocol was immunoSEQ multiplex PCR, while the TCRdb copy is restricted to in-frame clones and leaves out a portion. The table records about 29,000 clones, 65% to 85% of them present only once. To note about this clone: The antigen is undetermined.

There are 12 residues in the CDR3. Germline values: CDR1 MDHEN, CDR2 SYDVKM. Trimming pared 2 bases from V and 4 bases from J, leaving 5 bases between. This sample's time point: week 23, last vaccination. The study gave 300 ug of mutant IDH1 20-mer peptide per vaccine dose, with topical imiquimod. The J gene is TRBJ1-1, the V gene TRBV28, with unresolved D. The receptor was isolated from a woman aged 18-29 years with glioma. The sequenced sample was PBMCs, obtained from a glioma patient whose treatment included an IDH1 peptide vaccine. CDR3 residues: CASSLQSTEAFF. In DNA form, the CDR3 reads TGTGCCAGCAGTTTACAATCCACTGAAGCTTTCTTT.